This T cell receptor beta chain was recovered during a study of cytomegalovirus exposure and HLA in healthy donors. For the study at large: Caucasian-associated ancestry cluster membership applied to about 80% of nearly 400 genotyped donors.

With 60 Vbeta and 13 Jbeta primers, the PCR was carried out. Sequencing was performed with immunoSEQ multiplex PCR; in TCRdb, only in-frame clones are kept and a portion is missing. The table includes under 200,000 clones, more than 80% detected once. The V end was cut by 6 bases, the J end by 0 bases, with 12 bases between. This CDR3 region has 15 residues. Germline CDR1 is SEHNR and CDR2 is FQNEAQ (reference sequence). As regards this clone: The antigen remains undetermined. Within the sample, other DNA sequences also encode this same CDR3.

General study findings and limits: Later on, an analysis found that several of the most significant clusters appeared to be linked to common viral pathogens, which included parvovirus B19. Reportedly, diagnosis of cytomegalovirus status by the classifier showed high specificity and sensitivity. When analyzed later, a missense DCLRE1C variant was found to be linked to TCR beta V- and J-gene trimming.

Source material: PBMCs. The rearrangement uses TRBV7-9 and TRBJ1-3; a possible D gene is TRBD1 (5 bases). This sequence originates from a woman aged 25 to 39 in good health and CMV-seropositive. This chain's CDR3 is CASSPRGLSGNTIYF. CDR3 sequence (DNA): TGTGCCAGCAGTCCTAGGGGCCTCTCTGGAAACACCATATATTTT.